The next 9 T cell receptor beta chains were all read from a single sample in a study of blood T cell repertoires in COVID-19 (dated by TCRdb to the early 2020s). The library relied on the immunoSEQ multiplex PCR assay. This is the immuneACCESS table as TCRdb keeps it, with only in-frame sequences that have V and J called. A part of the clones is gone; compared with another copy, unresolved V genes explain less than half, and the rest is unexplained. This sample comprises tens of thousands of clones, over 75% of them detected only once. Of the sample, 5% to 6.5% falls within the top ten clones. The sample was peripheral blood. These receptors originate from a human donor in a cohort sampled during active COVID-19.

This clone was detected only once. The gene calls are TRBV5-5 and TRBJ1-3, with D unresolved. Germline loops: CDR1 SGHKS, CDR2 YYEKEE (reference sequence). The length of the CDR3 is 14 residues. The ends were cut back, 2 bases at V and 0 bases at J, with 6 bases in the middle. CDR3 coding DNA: TGTGCCAGCAGCTTTACAGTCTCTGGAAACACCATATATTTT. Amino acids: CASSFTVSGNTIYF.

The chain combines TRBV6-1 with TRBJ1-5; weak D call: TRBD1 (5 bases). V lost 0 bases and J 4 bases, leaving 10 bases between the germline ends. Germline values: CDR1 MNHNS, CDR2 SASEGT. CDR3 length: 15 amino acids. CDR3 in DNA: TGTGCCAGCAGTGAAGCCGGACACCATAATCAGCCCCAGCATTTT. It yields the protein CASSEAGHHNQPQHF.

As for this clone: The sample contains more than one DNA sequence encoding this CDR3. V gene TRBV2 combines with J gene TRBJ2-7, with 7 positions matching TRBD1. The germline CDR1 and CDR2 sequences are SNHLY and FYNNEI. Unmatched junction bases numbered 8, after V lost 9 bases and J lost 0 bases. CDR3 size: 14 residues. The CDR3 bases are TGTGCCAGTAGCCGGGACAGTGTCTCCTACGAGCAGTACTTC. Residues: CASSRDSVSYEQYF.

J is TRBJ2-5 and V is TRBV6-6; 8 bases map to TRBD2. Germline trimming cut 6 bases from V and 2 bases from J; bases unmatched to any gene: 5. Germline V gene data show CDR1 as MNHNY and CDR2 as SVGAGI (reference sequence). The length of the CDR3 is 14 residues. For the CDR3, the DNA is TGTGCCAGCAGCCCCGGGACTAGTCAAGAGACCCAGTACTTC. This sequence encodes CASSPGTSQETQYF.

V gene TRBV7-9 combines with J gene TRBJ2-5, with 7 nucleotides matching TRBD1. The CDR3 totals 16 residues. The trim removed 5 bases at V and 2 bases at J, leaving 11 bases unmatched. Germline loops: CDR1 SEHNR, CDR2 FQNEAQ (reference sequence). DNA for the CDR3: TGTGCCAGCAGCCCCTCATGGACAGGCGCACAAGAGACCCAGTACTTC. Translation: CASSPSWTGAQETQYF.

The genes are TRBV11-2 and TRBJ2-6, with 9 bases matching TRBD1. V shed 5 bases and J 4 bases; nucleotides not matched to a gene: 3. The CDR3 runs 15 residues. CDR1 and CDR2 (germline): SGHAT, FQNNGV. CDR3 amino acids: CASSLGQGGANVLTF. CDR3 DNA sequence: TGTGCCAGCAGCCTGGGACAGGGAGGGGCCAACGTCCTGACTTTC.

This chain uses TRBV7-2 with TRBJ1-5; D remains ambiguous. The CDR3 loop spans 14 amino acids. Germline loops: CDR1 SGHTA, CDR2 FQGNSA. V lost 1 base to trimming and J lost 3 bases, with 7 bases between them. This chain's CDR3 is CASSLGGANQPQHF. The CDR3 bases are TGTGCCAGCAGCTTAGGAGGAGCCAATCAGCCCCAGCATTTT.

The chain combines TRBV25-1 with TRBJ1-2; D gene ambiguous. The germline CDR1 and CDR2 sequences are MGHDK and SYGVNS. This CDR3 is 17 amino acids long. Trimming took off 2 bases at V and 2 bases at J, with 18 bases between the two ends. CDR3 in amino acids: CASSEVGGPGRNYGYTF. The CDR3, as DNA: TGTGCCAGCAGTGAAGTTGGCGGCCCGGGGAGAAACTATGGCTACACCTTC.

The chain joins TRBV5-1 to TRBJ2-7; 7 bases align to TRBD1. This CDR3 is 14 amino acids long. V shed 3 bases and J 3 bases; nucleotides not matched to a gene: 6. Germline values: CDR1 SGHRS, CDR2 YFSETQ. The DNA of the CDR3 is TGCGCCAGCAGCTGGGCAGGGGGAGACTACGAGCAGTACTTC. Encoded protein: CASSWAGGDYEQYF.